The TCR beta chain described here comes from a study of T-cell reconstitution after alpha-beta-depleted transplantation in children. The TCRbeta library incorporated unique molecular identifiers. One entry per CDR3 protein results from TCRdb running MiXCR on the PCR reads. The profile shows over 550,000 distinct CDR3 sequences, about 11% of them singletons. The sequencing used PBMCs from the stem cell graft donor, collected from the stem cell graft. The sequence derives from a human donor who donated a stem cell graft to a child with acute myeloid leukemia.

CDR3: CAWREGAGELFF. CDR3 in DNA: TGTGCCTGGAGAGAGGGCGCCGGGGAGCTGTTTTTT. This rearrangement joins TRBV30 to TRBJ2-2, with D perhaps matching TRBD2 (5 bases). In germline, CDR1 is GTSNPN, CDR2 SVGIG (reference sequence). The germline V and J ends were trimmed by 3 bases and 6 bases, with 8 bases remaining between them. The CDR3 runs to 12 residues. Together with reference TRBV30 and TRBJ2-2, the CDR3 gives the full variable domain: SQTIHQWPATLVQPVGSPLSLECTVEGTSNPNLYWYRQAAGRGLQLLFYSVGIGQISSEVPQNLSASRPQDRQFILSSKKLLLSDSGFYLCAWREGAGELFFGEGSRLTVL.